This T cell receptor beta chain was captured by sequencing in a study of blood T cell repertoires in COVID-19. The CDR3 runs 14 residues. Germline CDR1 reads DFQATT; CDR2 reads SNEGSKA (reference sequence). V trimming: 3 bases; J trimming: 4 bases; junction bases outside the gene matches: 5. This clone has a count of ten or more. Original processing methods: Cell counts per sample came from amplifying reference gene primers. Data came from immunoSEQ multiplex PCR; TCRdb stores just in-frame clones and leaves some out. That table supplies the V and J calls and clone size; D and trimming were determined from the DNA. Seen here are around 220,000 clones, roughly 82% observed once, and the top ten hold 4.5% to 6%.

The source of this sequence is a woman at least 80 years old with active or convalescent COVID-19. The V gene is TRBV20-1, the J gene TRBJ1-5, with 8 bases lining up with TRBD1. Sequencing was done on a sample of peripheral blood. The CDR3 here is CSASRTGRNQPQHF. The DNA for the CDR3 is TGCAGTGCTAGTAGGACAGGGCGAAATCAGCCCCAGCATTTT.